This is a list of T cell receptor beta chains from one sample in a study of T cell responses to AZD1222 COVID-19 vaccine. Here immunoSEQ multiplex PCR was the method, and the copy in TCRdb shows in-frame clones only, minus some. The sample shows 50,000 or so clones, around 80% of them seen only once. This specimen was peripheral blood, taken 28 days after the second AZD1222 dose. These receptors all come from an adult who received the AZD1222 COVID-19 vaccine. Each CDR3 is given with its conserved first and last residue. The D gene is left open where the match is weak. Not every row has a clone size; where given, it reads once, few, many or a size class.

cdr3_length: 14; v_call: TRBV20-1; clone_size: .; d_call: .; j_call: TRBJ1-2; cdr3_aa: CSASPAGSNYGYTF; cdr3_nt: TGCAGTGCTAGTCCGGCAGGATCTAACTATGGCTACACCTTC
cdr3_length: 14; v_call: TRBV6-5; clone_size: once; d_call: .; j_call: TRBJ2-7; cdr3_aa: CASSPRGGSYEQYF; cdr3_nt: TGTGCCAGCAGTCCCCGTGGAGGGTCCTACGAGCAGTACTTC
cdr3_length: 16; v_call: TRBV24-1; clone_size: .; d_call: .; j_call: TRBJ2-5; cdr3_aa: CATSDPGGGSFETQYF; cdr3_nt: TGTGCCACCAGTGACCCCGGGGGCGGGAGTTTTGAGACCCAGTACTTC
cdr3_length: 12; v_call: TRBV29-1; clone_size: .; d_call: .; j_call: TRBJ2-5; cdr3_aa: CSVGQTGGTQYF; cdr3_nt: TGCAGCGTTGGTCAGACCGGGGGGACCCAGTACTTC
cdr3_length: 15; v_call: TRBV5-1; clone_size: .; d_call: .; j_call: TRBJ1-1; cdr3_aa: CASSLAMGGATEAFF; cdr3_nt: TGCGCCAGCAGCTTGGCCATGGGAGGGGCCACTGAAGCTTTCTTT
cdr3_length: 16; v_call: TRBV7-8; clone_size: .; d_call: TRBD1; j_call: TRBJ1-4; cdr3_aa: CASSLGPGQGDEKLFF; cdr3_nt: TGTGCCAGCAGCTTAGGGCCGGGACAGGGGGATGAAAAACTGTTTTTT
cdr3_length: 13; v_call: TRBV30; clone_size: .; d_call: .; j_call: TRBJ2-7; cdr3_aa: CAWSPSGSYEQYF; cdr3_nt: TGTGCCTGGAGTCCCTCGGGATCCTACGAGCAGTACTTC
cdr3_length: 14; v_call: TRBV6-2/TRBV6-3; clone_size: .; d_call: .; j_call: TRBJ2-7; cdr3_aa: CASSYYGSSYEQYF; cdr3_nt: TGTGCCAGCAGTTACTACGGGAGTTCGTACGAGCAGTACTTC
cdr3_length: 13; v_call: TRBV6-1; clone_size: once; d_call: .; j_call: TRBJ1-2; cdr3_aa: CASSEPPGYGYTF; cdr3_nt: TGTGCCAGCAGTGAACCTCCGGGATATGGCTACACCTTC
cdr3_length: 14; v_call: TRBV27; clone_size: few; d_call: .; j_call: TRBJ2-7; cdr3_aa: CASSWTGIDYEQYF; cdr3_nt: TGTGCCAGCAGTTGGACGGGGATTGACTACGAGCAGTACTTC
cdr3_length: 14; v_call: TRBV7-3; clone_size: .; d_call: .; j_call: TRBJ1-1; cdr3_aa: CASSLTGANTEAFF; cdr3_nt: TGTGCCAGCAGCTTAACTGGGGCGAACACTGAAGCTTTCTTT
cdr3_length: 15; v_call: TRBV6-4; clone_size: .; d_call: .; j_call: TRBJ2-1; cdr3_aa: CASSESPDSYNEQFF; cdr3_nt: TGTGCCAGCAGTGAAAGCCCGGACTCCTACAATGAGCAGTTCTTC
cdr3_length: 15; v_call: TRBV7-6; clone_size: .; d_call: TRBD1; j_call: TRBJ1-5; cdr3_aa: CASSLQTGGNQPQHF; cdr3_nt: TGTGCCAGCAGCTTACAGACAGGGGGCAATCAGCCCCAGCATTTT
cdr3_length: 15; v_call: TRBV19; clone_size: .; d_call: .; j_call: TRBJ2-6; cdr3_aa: CASRRDGVGANVLTF; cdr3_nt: TGTGCCAGTAGACGGGACGGGGTCGGGGCCAACGTCCTGACTTTC
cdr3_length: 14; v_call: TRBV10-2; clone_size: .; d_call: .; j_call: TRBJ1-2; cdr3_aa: CASSEYTGGYGYTF; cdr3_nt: TGCGCCAGCAGTGAGTACACAGGAGGCTATGGCTACACCTTC
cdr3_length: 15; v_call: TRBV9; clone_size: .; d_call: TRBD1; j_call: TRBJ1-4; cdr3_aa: CASSKTGGAWEKLFF; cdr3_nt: TGTGCCAGCAGCAAGACAGGGGGCGCATGGGAAAAACTGTTTTTT
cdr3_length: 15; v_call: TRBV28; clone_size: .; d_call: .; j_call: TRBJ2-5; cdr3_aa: CASQFIGTPQETQYF; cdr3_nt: TGTGCCAGTCAGTTTATAGGGACCCCGCAGGAGACCCAGTACTTC
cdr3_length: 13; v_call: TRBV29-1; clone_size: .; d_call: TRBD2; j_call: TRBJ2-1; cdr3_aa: CSGGLAGNNEQFF; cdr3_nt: TGCAGCGGGGGACTAGCGGGGAACAATGAGCAGTTCTTC
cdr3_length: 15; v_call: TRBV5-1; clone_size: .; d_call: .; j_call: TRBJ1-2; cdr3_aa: CASSLALGSNYGYTF; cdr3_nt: TGCGCCAGCAGCTTGGCTCTGGGCAGTAACTATGGCTACACCTTC
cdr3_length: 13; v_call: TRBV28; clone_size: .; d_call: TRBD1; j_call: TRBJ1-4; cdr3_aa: CASSFDRGGKLFF; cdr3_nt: TGTGCCAGCAGTTTTGACAGGGGAGGAAAACTGTTTTTT
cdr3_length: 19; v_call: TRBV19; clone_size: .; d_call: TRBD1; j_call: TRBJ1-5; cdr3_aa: CASSIDPRDRGSRHQPQHF; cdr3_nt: TGTGCCAGTAGTATAGATCCCCGGGACAGGGGATCGCGTCATCAGCCCCAGCATTTT
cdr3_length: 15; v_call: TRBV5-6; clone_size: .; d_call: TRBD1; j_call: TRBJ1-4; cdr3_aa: CASSGTGGYNEKLFF; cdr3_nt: TGTGCCAGCAGCGGAACAGGGGGCTATAATGAAAAACTGTTTTTT
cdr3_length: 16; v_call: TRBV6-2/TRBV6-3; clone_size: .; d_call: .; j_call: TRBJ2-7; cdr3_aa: CASSGPARGASYEQYF; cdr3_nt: TGTGCCAGCAGTGGACCGGCTCGCGGGGCCTCCTACGAGCAGTACTTC
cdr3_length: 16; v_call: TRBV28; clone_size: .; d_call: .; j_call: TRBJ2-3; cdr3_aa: CASSPADSGDTDTQYF; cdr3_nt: TGTGCCAGCAGTCCCGCCGATAGCGGAGACACAGATACGCAGTATTTT
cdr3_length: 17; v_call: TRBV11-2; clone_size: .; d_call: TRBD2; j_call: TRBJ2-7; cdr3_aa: CASSLTRTSGERYEQYF; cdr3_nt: TGTGCCAGCAGCTTAACCCGGACTAGCGGGGAGAGGTACGAGCAGTACTTC
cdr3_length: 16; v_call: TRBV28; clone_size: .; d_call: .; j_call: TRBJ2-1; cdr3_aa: CASSLDSFFTYNEQFF; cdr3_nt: TGTGCCAGCAGTTTGGACAGCTTCTTTACTTACAATGAGCAGTTCTTC
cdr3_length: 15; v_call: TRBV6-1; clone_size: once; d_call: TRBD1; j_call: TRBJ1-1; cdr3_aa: CASSEGTGLNTEAFF; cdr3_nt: TGTGCCAGCAGTGAAGGGACAGGATTGAACACTGAAGCTTTCTTT
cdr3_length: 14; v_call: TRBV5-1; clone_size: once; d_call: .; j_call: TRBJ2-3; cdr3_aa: CASSLVGRADTQYF; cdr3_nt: TGCGCCAGCAGCTTGGTCGGGCGGGCAGATACGCAGTATTTT
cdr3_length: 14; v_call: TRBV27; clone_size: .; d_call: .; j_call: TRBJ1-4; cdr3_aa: CASKGAATNEKLFF; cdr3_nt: TGTGCCAGCAAAGGGGCGGCAACTAATGAAAAACTGTTTTTT
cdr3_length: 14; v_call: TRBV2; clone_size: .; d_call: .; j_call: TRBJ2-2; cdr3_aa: CASKPQGGTGELFF; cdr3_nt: TGTGCCAGCAAGCCGCAGGGCGGCACCGGGGAGCTGTTTTTT
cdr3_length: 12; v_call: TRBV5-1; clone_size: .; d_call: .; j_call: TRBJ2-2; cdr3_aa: CASSRGTGELFF; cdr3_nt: TGCGCCAGCAGCCGGGGGACCGGGGAGCTGTTTTTT
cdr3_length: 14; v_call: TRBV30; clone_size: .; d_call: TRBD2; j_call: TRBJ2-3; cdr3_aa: CAWSVGGRTDTQYF; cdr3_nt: TGTGCCTGGAGTGTCGGCGGGAGGACAGATACGCAGTATTTT
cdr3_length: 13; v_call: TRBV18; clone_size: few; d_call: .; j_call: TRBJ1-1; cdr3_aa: CASSQGTNTEAFF; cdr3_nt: TGTGCCAGCTCACAGGGGACGAACACTGAAGCTTTCTTT
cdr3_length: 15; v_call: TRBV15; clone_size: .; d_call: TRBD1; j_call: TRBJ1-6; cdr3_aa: CATSRSTGGDSPLHF; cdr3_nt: TGTGCCACCAGCAGATCGACAGGGGGGGATTCACCCCTCCACTTT
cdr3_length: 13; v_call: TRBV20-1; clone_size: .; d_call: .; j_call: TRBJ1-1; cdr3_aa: CSASLRQDGGAFF; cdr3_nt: TGCAGTGCTAGTCTCAGACAGGATGGCGGAGCTTTCTTT
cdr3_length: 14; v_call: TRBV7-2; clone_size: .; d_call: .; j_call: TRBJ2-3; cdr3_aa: CASSPTWTTDTQYF; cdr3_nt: TGTGCCAGCAGCCCAACGTGGACTACAGATACGCAGTATTTT
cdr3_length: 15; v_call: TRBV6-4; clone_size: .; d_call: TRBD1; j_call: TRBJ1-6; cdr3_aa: CASSRDSSGGSPLHF; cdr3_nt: TGTGCCAGCTCCCGGGACAGTTCGGGAGGTTCACCCCTCCACTTT
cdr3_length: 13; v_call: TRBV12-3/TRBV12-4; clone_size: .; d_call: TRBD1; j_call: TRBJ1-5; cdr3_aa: CASLGQGTQPQHF; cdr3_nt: TGTGCCAGCCTAGGACAGGGCACTCAGCCCCAGCATTTT
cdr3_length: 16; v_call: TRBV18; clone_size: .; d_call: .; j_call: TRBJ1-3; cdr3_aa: CASSPRGWSSGNTIYF; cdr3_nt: TGTGCCAGCTCACCACGGGGCTGGAGCTCTGGAAACACCATATATTTT
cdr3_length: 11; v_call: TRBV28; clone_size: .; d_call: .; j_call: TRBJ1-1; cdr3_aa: CASSLGTEAFF; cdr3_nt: TGTGCCAGCAGCCTAGGCACTGAAGCTTTCTTT
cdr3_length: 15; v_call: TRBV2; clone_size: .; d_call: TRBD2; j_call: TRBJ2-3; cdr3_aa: CASSSWTSSQDTQYF; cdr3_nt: TGTGCCAGCAGTTCCTGGACTAGTAGTCAGGATACGCAGTATTTT
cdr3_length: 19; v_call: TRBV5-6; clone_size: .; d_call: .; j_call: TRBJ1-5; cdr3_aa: CASSFWGRTMRYSNQPQHF; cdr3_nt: TGTGCCAGCAGCTTTTGGGGCAGGACGATGAGATATAGCAATCAGCCCCAGCATTTT